Listed below are T cell receptor beta chains from one sample, sequenced in a study of OX40 agonist ivuxolimab in advanced cancers. Sequenced by immunoSEQ multiplex PCR; TCRdb stores in-frame clones only, minus some. Of 50,000 to 65,000 clones in the sample, roughly 87% were seen once. The source was CD4+ or CD8+ T cells sorted from blood, collected in a trial of the OX40 agonist ivuxolimab. Receptors originate from an adult with an advanced solid tumor such as melanoma, head and neck, liver or kidney cancer. The CDR3 runs from the conserved cysteine through the conserved F or W. A D gene is named only where the DNA matches it firmly. Some rows mark clone size as missing; the rest say once, few, many or name a class of expanded clone.

>TRBJ1-5|NA|TRBV19|TRBD1
CASTHGQGWQPQHF
TGTGCCAGTACTCACGGACAGGGTTGGCAGCCCCAGCATTTT
>TRBJ1-1|few|TRBV13|NA
CASSLGGGTEAFF
TGTGCCAGCAGCTTAGGCGGTGGCACTGAAGCTTTCTTT
>TRBJ2-7|NA|TRBV5-1|NA
CASSPGLVSYEQYF
TGCGCCAGCAGCCCCGGACTGGTCTCCTACGAGCAGTACTTC
>TRBJ2-2|NA|TRBV27|NA
CASSFGPGTGELFF
NA
>TRBJ2-1|NA|TRBV6-4|TRBD2
CASSESLAGGLYEQFF
TGTGCCAGCAGTGAGTCACTAGCGGGGGGGCTCTATGAGCAGTTCTTC
>TRBJ1-5|NA|TRBV7-9|NA
CASSLDMSLSQHF
TGTGCCAGCAGCTTAGATATGTCCCTATCCCAGCATTTT
>TRBJ2-1|NA|TRBV5-4|NA
CASSLPQGLSYNEQFF
TGTGCCAGCAGCTTACCACAGGGACTCTCCTACAATGAGCAGTTCTTC
>TRBJ1-5|few|TRBV27|NA
CASRRANQPQHF
TGTGCCAGCAGAAGGGCCAATCAGCCCCAGCATTTT
>TRBJ2-6|NA|TRBV9|TRBD1
CASSVGTGTGANVLTF
TGTGCCAGCAGCGTAGGGACAGGGACCGGGGCCAACGTCCTGACTTTC
>TRBJ2-1|NA|TRBV29-1|NA
CSVVSANEQFF
TGCAGCGTTGTAAGTGCCAATGAGCAGTTCTTC
>TRBJ1-4|NA|TRBV25-1|NA
CASSKEGREGSEKLFF
TGTGCCAGCAGCAAAGAGGGTAGGGAGGGCAGTGAAAAACTGTTTTTT
>TRBJ2-1|NA|TRBV4-1|NA
CASSHFDNEQFF
TGCGCCAGCAGCCATTTCGACAATGAGCAGTTCTTC
>TRBJ1-2|few|TRBV28|TRBD1
CASSEMGQGNYGYTF
TGTGCCAGCAGTGAGATGGGACAGGGCAACTATGGCTACACCTTC
>TRBJ2-1|NA|TRBV14|NA
CASSQDWVGAGQFF
TGTGCCAGCAGCCAAGATTGGGTAGGGGCAGGGCAGTTCTTC
>TRBJ1-3|NA|TRBV11-2|NA
CASSGKEIHSGNTIYF
TGTGCCAGCAGCGGGAAAGAAATCCACTCTGGAAACACCATATATTTT
>TRBJ2-1|NA|TRBV5-8|TRBD2
CASILFAGVEQFF
TGTGCCAGCATACTTTTTGCGGGAGTTGAGCAGTTCTTC
>TRBJ1-1|NA|TRBV19|NA
CASSIVSDSEAFF
TGTGCCAGTAGTATAGTTTCCGACAGTGAAGCTTTCTTT
>TRBJ2-1|NA|TRBV4-1|NA
CASSHKTGAYSYNEQFF
TGCGCCAGCAGCCACAAGACAGGCGCCTACTCCTACAATGAGCAGTTCTTC
>TRBJ2-3|NA|TRBV27|NA
CASSSMAGPYTDTQYF
TGTGCCAGCAGTTCAATGGCAGGGCCTTACACAGATACGCAGTATTTT
>TRBJ2-1|NA|TRBV9|NA
CASSVGGHEQFF
TGTGCCAGCAGCGTAGGCGGCCATGAGCAGTTCTTC
>TRBJ2-7|NA|TRBV5-1|TRBD2
CASSTGTSGYEQYF
TGCGCCAGCTCTACCGGGACTAGCGGCTACGAGCAGTACTTC
>TRBJ1-1|NA|TRBV6-1|NA
CASRTGNTEAFF
TGTGCCAGTCGTACGGGGAACACTGAAGCTTTCTTT
>TRBJ2-7|NA|TRBV5-6|NA
CASSFGVEQYF
TGTGCCAGCAGCTTTGGTGTTGAGCAGTACTTC
>TRBJ2-1|NA|TRBV27|NA
CASSPIGNEQFF
TGTGCCAGCAGTCCGATAGGGAATGAGCAGTTCTTC
>TRBJ2-7|NA|TRBV2|NA
CASRGRVYEQYF
TGTGCCAGCCGGGGCAGGGTTTACGAGCAGTACTTC
>TRBJ1-1|NA|TRBV9|NA
CASSPSGPTAFF
TGTGCCAGCAGCCCAAGCGGCCCGACGGCTTTCTTT
>TRBJ2-7|NA|TRBV13|TRBD1
CASSSGTGKYEQYF
TGTGCCAGCAGCTCCGGGACAGGGAAGTACGAGCAGTACTTC
>TRBJ1-1|NA|TRBV10-1|NA
CASSKLQTTEAFF
TGCGCCAGCAGCAAACTCCAGACCACTGAAGCTTTCTTT
>TRBJ2-1|NA|TRBV29-1|TRBD1
CSVTGDGALDEQFF
TGCAGCGTGACAGGGGATGGGGCTCTTGATGAGCAGTTCTTC
>TRBJ2-7|NA|TRBV19|NA
CASSPPQSYEQYF
TGTGCCAGTAGTCCGCCCCAGTCCTACGAGCAGTACTTC
>TRBJ2-1|NA|TRBV28|TRBD2
CASTSGTSPSNEQFF
TGTGCCAGCACTTCCGGGACTAGCCCGTCCAATGAGCAGTTCTTC
>TRBJ2-7|few|TRBV27|NA
CASSPPRGLGSYEQYF
TGTGCCAGCAGTCCCCCACGGGGGCTGGGCTCCTACGAGCAGTACTTC
>TRBJ2-1|NA|TRBV30|TRBD2
CAWSVVLAGGPYNEQFF
TGTGCCTGGAGTGTCGTACTAGCGGGAGGTCCTTACAATGAGCAGTTCTTC
>TRBJ2-1|NA|TRBV13|NA
CASSLGFGDEQFF
TGTGCCAGCAGCTTAGGTTTTGGGGATGAGCAGTTCTTC
>TRBJ2-4|NA|TRBV14|TRBD2
CASSPSGSNIQYF
TGTGCCAGCAGCCCGAGCGGGAGTAACATTCAGTACTTC
>TRBJ1-2|few|TRBV5-6|NA
CASRHPAGGPDGYTF
TGTGCCAGCAGACATCCAGCGGGGGGCCCCGATGGCTACACCTTC
>TRBJ2-5|NA|TRBV13|TRBD2
CASSEGLAEQETQYF
TGTGCCAGCAGCGAGGGACTAGCGGAACAAGAGACCCAGTACTTC
>TRBJ2-1|NA|TRBV13|NA
CASSSIRVSYNEQFF
TGTGCCAGCAGCTCAATCAGGGTTTCCTACAATGAGCAGTTCTTC
>TRBJ2-7|NA|TRBV11-2|NA
CASSLDHREVYEQYF
TGTGCCAGCAGCTTAGATCATCGTGAGGTCTACGAGCAGTACTTC
>TRBJ1-4|NA|TRBV2|NA
CASIRRGGKLFF
TGTGCCAGCATCCGGAGGGGGGGAAAACTGTTTTTT
>TRBJ2-7|NA|TRBV11-2|NA
CASSSWPQGQDEQYF
TGTGCCAGCAGCTCCTGGCCGCAGGGCCAGGACGAGCAGTACTTC
>TRBJ2-5|NA|TRBV14|NA
CASSQLGTRETQYF
TGTGCCAGCAGCCAGCTAGGGACGCGGGAGACCCAGTACTTC
>TRBJ1-2|NA|TRBV6-5|NA
CASMGASYGYTF
TGTGCCAGCATGGGGGCGAGCTATGGCTACACCTTC
>TRBJ1-2|NA|TRBV6-5|NA
CASRAGWLYGYTF
TGTGCCAGCAGGGCCGGGTGGCTCTATGGCTACACCTTC
>TRBJ1-1|NA|TRBV29-1|TRBD1
CSVDRDSVDGFF
TGCAGCGTTGATAGGGACAGCGTTGACGGTTTCTTT
>TRBJ2-7|NA|TRBV12-2|NA
CASRLVHLLADRRNEQYF
TGTGCAAGTCGCTTAGTCCACTTACTAGCGGACAGACGGAACGAGCAGTACTTC
>TRBJ2-7|NA|TRBV4-1|TRBD1
CASSRLQGAPYEQYF
TGCGCCAGCAGCCGTCTACAGGGGGCCCCCTACGAGCAGTACTTC
>TRBJ2-1|NA|TRBV7-3|TRBD2
CASSSDSTSGYNEQFF
TGTGCCAGCAGTTCAGACTCGACTAGCGGGTACAATGAGCAGTTCTTC
>TRBJ2-7|once|TRBV2|TRBD1
CASSENGTGHRSGEQYF
TGTGCCAGCAGTGAGAACGGGACAGGGCACAGGTCGGGGGAGCAGTACTTC
>TRBJ1-1|NA|TRBV19|NA
CASEGGFWDTEAFF
TGTGCCAGCGAGGGGGGTTTTTGGGACACTGAAGCTTTCTTT
>TRBJ2-7|NA|TRBV13|NA
CASSFFGSTYEQYF
TGTGCCAGCAGCTTTTTTGGGTCGACCTACGAGCAGTACTTC
>TRBJ2-7|NA|TRBV19|TRBD2
CASSIVLAGDYEQYF
TGTGCCAGTAGTATAGTGCTAGCGGGGGACTACGAGCAGTACTTC
>TRBJ2-7|NA|TRBV10-1|NA
CASSESSSGPYEQYF
TGCGCCAGCAGTGAGTCTAGCTCAGGACCCTACGAGCAGTACTTC
>TRBJ2-4|NA|TRBV27|TRBD1
CASSRDRQNIQYF
TGTGCCAGCAGTCGGGACAGGCAAAACATTCAGTACTTC
>TRBJ1-5|NA|TRBV19|NA
CASRAMAVNQPQHF
TGTGCCAGTAGGGCTATGGCAGTCAATCAGCCCCAGCATTTT
>TRBJ2-3|once|TRBV5-4|NA
CASSAVGGTDTQYF
TGTGCCAGCAGCGCTGTAGGGGGCACAGATACGCAGTATTTT
>TRBJ1-2|NA|TRBV7-8|NA
CASSSSRAGYGYTF
TGTGCCAGCAGCTCGTCTCGGGCTGGCTATGGCTACACCTTC